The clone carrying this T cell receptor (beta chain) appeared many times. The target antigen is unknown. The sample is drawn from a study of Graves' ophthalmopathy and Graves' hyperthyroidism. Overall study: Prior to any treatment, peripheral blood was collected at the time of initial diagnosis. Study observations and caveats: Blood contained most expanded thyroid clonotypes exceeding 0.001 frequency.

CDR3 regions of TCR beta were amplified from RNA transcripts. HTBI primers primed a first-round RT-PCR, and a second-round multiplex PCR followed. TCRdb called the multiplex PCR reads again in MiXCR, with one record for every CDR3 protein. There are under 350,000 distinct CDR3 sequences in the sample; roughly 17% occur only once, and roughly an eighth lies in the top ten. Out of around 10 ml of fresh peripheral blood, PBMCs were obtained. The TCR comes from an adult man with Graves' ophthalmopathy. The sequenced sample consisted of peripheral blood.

The CDR3, as DNA: TGTGCCAGCAGCGTAGGGGGAGCGGGAGGCCGGACCGGGGAGCTGTTTTTT. Its protein is CASSVGGAGGRTGELFF. This chain links TRBV9 with TRBJ2-2; 9 nucleotides align to TRBD2. The V segment lost 0 bases and the J segment 5 bases; nucleotides outside the gene matches: 8. The germline V gene encodes CDR1 SGDLS and CDR2 YYNGEE. The CDR3 has 17 amino acids.